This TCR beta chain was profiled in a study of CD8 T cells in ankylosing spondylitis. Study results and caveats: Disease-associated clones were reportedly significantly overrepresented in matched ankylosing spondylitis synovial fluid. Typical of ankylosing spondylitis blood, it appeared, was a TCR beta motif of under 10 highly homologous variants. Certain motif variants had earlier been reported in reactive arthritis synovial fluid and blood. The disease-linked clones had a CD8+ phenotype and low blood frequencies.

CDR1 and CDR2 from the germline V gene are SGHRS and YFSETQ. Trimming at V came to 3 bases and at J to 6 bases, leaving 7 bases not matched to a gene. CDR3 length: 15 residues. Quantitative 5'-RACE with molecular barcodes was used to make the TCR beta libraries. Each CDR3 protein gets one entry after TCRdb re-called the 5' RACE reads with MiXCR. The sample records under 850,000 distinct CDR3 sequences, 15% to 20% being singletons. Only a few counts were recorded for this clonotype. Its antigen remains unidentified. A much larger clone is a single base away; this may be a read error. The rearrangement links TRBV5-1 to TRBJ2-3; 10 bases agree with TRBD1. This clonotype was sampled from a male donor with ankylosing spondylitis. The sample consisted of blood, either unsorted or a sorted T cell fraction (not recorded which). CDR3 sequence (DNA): TGCGCCAGCAGCTGGTGGGGACAGGGGACTGATACGCAGTATTTT. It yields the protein CASSWWGQGTDTQYF.